The 26 T cell receptor beta chains presented below share a single source sample, sequenced in a study of spatial heterogeneity in lung cancer. The time point denotes: sample taken at primary tumor resection. Tumor, nontumor lung or frozen PBMC supplied whole RNA, sequenced without sorting. TCRdb re-called the 5' RACE reads through MiXCR, storing one row per CDR3 protein. The top ten hold about 40% of the sample, which has approximately 3,100 distinct CDR3 sequences, approximately 30% seen once. This specimen consisted of PBMCs, obtained at surgery. Receptors were obtained from a female donor with early-stage non-small cell lung cancer.

Notes on this clonotype: Because the library targeted alpha chains, this beta chain is an off-target read whose size means little. This chain connects TRBV12-3 or TRBV12-4 to TRBJ2-6; 9 bases map to TRBD1. Trimming cost V 5 bases and J 1 base; bases outside gene matches: 6. The CDR3 loop spans 17 amino acids. As DNA, the CDR3 is TGTGCCAGCAGTCCGGACAGGGGTGCGTCTGGGGCCAACGTCCTGACTTTC. This gives the protein CASSPDRGASGANVLTF.

This clonotype was picked up a small number of times. Being off target in a library aimed at alpha chains, this beta chain has a size of little meaning. The rearrangement joins TRBV20-1 to TRBJ2-1, with 7 nucleotides matching TRBD2. CDR1 and CDR2 (germline): DFQATT, SNEGSKA (reference sequence). V was clipped by 5 bases and J by 0 bases; unmatched bases: 10. The CDR3 is 16 amino acids. The CDR3 protein is CSARALGTNSYNEQFF. CDR3 sequence (DNA): TGCAGTGCTCGAGCCTTAGGGACTAACTCCTACAATGAGCAGTTCTTC.

In the case of this clonotype: Within a library made for alpha chains, this beta chain is off target, and its count is uninformative. This chain connects TRBV25-1 to TRBJ2-1; 9 bases are a match to TRBD2. With V trimmed by 2 bases and J by 9 bases, 5 bases remained unmatched. CDR3 length: 14 residues. The germline V gene encodes CDR1 MGHDK and CDR2 SYGVNS. CDR3 sequence reads: CASSETGLASEQFF. CDR3 nucleotides: TGTGCCAGCAGTGAAACCGGACTAGCGAGTGAGCAGTTCTTC.

By proportion, this clonotype is medium-sized (0.01 to 0.1%). One end of the junction does not line up with germline, which may come from a read error. For a library built for alpha chains, this beta chain is a stray read; little rests on its size. The chain recombines TRBV13 with TRBJ2-7; D possibly matches TRBD1 or TRBD2 (5 bases each). The CDR3 is 14 residues long. Germline CDR1 is PRHDT and CDR2 is FYEKMQ (reference sequence). The CDR3 sequence is CASSLGTEAYEQYF. CDR3 coding DNA: TGTGCCAGCAGCCTAGGGACCGAAGCTTACGAGCAGTACTTC.

This clonotype is medium-sized within its sample. This beta chain lies outside the target of a library built for alpha chains; its clone size means little. CDR3 DNA sequence: TGTGCCATCACAAAAACAGGGGGCATTGGAATGAACACTGAAGCTTTCTTT. It yields the protein CAITKTGGIGMNTEAFF. The chain is built from TRBV10-3 and TRBJ1-1; 9 nucleotides line up with TRBD1. The J segment lost 0 bases and the V segment lost 7 bases, leaving 12 bases of the junction unmatched. There are 17 residues in the CDR3. Germline V CDR1 and CDR2: ENHRY, SYGVKD.

Turning to this clonotype: In a library made to pick up alpha chains, this beta chain is a stray read with a size that means little. Here the CDR3 reads CASSQEDSGRRKLFF. For the CDR3, the DNA is TGTGCCAGCAGCCAAGAGGACAGTGGAAGGCGAAAACTGTTTTTT. The chain uses TRBV3-1 and TRBJ1-4, with D possibly matching TRBD1 (6 bases). Germline V gene sequence: CDR1 LGHDT, CDR2 YNNKEL (reference sequence). The V gene lost 0 bases and the J gene lost 10 bases, with 15 bases spanning the gap. There are 15 residues in the CDR3.

This clonotype came up a few times. The library was built for alpha chains, so this beta chain is an off-target read and its size means little. The chain uses TRBV7-8 and TRBJ2-1; the match to TRBD2 covers 12 bases. This CDR3 comprises 18 residues. The ends lost 4 bases at V and 10 bases at J; junction bases unmatched: 17. CDR1 and CDR2 (germline): SGHVS, FQNEAQ. In nucleotides, the CDR3 is TGTGCCAGCAGCTCCCGACGGTTCGGGCTAGCGGGAGGGCGCGAGCAGTTCTTC. Translation gives CASSSRRFGLAGGREQFF.

This clonotype has more than one count but fewer than ten. This beta chain represents an off-target read in a library built for alpha chains; its size is of limited meaning. This chain's CDR3 is CASSLGAGGHTGELFF. The CDR3 DNA follows: TGTGCCAGCAGCTTAGGAGCGGGAGGACACACCGGGGAGCTGTTTTTT. The chain combines TRBV11-2 with TRBJ2-2, with 9 bases identical to TRBD2. In germline, CDR1 is SGHAT, CDR2 FQNNGV. The CDR3 covers 16 residues. J was trimmed by 3 bases and V by 1 base; bases with no gene match: 3. Variable domain in full (rest from reference TRBV11-2 and TRBJ2-2): EAGVAQSPRYKIIEKRQSVAFWCNPISGHATLYWYQQILGQGPKLLIQFQNNGVVDDSQLPKDRFSAERLKGVDSTLKIQPAKLEDSAVYLCASSLGAGGHTGELFFGEGSRLTVL.

This clonotype qualifies as medium-sized (0.01 to 0.1%). Found in a library prepared for alpha chains, this beta chain is an off-target read, and its abundance has little meaning. The rearrangement uses TRBV14 and TRBJ2-3; either TRBD1 or TRBD2 may fit D (5 bases each). Trimming stripped 0 bases from V and 0 bases from J, with 13 bases between. CDR1 and CDR2 from the germline V gene are SGHDN and FVKESK. The CDR3 length is 17 residues. The CDR3 coding sequence is TGTGCCAGCAGCCAAGATCGGGGCTTGGCTAGCACAGATACGCAGTATTTT. Encoded protein: CASSQDRGLASTDTQYF.

This clonotype has a handful of counts. As an off-target read in a library built for alpha chains, this beta chain has a frequency of little significance. V usage is TRBV12-3 or TRBV12-4 and J usage is TRBJ2-1, with D unclear. The CDR3 extends over 13 amino acids. With 6 bases removed from V and 5 bases from J, the gap between germline ends came to 11 bases. The CDR3 reads CASSRPLNNEQFF. In DNA form, the CDR3 reads TGTGCCAGCAGCCGTCCCTTAAACAATGAGCAGTTCTTC.

As regards this clonotype: This beta chain is an unintended read in a library built for alpha chains; its size means little. In DNA form, the CDR3 reads TGTGCCACCAGTGATCTGGGACAGGGGATTGGTGAGCAGTTCTTC. Protein: CATSDLGQGIGEQFF. The chain combines TRBV24-1 with TRBJ2-1, with 10 bases matching TRBD1. This CDR3 is 15 amino acids long. Per germline, CDR1 KGHDR and CDR2 SFDVKD. J was trimmed by 9 bases and V by 3 bases; bases with no gene match: 7.

This clonotype has a handful of counts. As an off-target read in a library built for alpha chains, this beta chain has a frequency of little significance. The chain couples TRBV13 to TRBJ2-1; D ambiguous. Trimming removed 8 bases from V and 9 bases from J, with 11 bases in between. The CDR3 contains 11 residues. Germline V gene sequence: CDR1 PRHDT, CDR2 FYEKMQ (reference sequence). Here the CDR3 reads CASASRREQFF. DNA of the CDR3: TGTGCCAGCGCTTCCCGGCGTGAGCAGTTCTTC.

Comment on this clonotype: This beta chain was picked up by a library intended for alpha chains and is off target, so its count carries little meaning. J is TRBJ1-1 and V is TRBV30; 9 bases fit TRBD1. V gave up 7 bases and J gave up 1 base; unmatched junction bases: 13. Germline V lookup: CDR1 GTSNPN, CDR2 SVGIG (reference sequence). The CDR3 has 16 residues. The CDR3 bases are TGTGCCTCGTCCCGAACAGGGGGCTCAAGGAACACTGAAGCTTTCTTT. Translated: CASSRTGGSRNTEAFF.

This clonotype was observed a single time. In a library made to pick up alpha chains, this beta chain is a stray read with a size that means little. The chain joins TRBV24-1 to TRBJ2-7; TRBD2 agrees at 12 bases. There are 15 residues in the CDR3. Germline V gene sequence: CDR1 KGHDR, CDR2 SFDVKD. V was clipped by 9 bases and J by 2 bases; unmatched bases: 7. The CDR3 region is CATGELAGGTYEQYF. The CDR3 bases are TGTGCCACCGGCGAACTAGCGGGAGGCACCTACGAGCAGTACTTC.

By share, this clonotype ranks as medium-sized. This beta chain came through as a stray read in a library set up for alpha chains, and its size says little. The chain uses TRBV29-1 and TRBJ2-3; D remains ambiguous. Trimming stripped 4 bases from V and 4 bases from J, with 6 bases between. This CDR3 region has 11 residues. Looked up from germline, CDR1 is SQVTM and CDR2 is ANQGSEA. Here the CDR3 reads CSVAPSDTQYF. The CDR3 DNA follows: TGCAGCGTTGCCCCCTCAGATACGCAGTATTTT.

This clonotype ranks as medium-sized. Within a library made for alpha chains, this beta chain is off target, and its count is uninformative. This chain joins TRBV10-3 and TRBJ2-1; possibly TRBD1 for D (5 bases). The V gene lost 3 bases and the J gene lost 9 bases, with 9 bases spanning the gap. CDR1 and CDR2 from the germline V gene are ENHRY and SYGVKD. The CDR3 consists of 12 residues. CDR3 protein: CAISEIRGEQFF. The CDR3 DNA follows: TGTGCCATCAGTGAAATAAGGGGTGAGCAGTTCTTC.

With regard to this clonotype: This beta chain turned up in a library designed for alpha chains; as an off-target read, its abundance says little. The rearrangement links TRBV11-2 to TRBJ2-7, with a weak D call TRBD2 (5 bases). Germline V gives CDR1 SGHAT, CDR2 FQNNGV. Trimming shortened V by 1 base and J by 3 bases, and 7 bases separated the two germline ends. CDR3 length: 13 amino acids. As DNA, the CDR3 is TGTGCCAGCAGCTTAGTCAGCGGCTACGAGCAGTACGTC. This gives the protein CASSLVSGYEQYV.

By share, this clonotype ranks as medium-sized. The size of this beta chain means little, since it is a stray read in a library made for alpha chains. V is TRBV9 and J is TRBJ2-7, with 7 bases identical to TRBD1. Trimming took 0 bases from V and 3 from J; bases not matched to a gene: 3. The CDR3 loop spans 14 amino acids. The germline gives CDR1 SGDLS, CDR2 YYNGEE. The CDR3 protein is CASSVGQGVYEQYF. DNA of the CDR3: TGTGCCAGCAGCGTAGGACAGGGAGTCTACGAGCAGTACTTC.

This clonotype appeared a few times. Little can be read into the size of this beta chain, an off-target read in a library designed for alpha chains. The rearrangement links TRBV2 to TRBJ2-2; the match to TRBD1 covers 8 bases. The germline gives CDR1 SNHLY, CDR2 FYNNEI. This CDR3 has 15 residues. V lost 7 bases, J lost 1 base, and 5 bases stayed unmatched. CDR3 sequence: CASTLGTGNTGELFF. The CDR3 region has the DNA TGTGCCAGCACACTTGGGACAGGGAACACCGGGGAGCTGTTTTTT. Complete variable domain (other parts from reference TRBV2 and TRBJ2-2): EPEVTQTPSHQVTQMGQEVILRCVPISNHLYFYWYRQILGQKVEFLVSFYNNEISEKSEIFDDQFSVERPDGSNFTLKIRSTKLEDSAMYFCASTLGTGNTGELFFGEGSRLTVL.

For this clonotype: Found in a library prepared for alpha chains, this beta chain is an off-target read, and its abundance has little meaning. The chain has TRBV7-9 and TRBJ2-1; the D gene is possibly TRBD1 (5 bases). Trimming cost V 2 bases and J 8 bases, with 22 bases left between them. The CDR3 runs to 17 residues. Germline V CDR1 and CDR2: SEHNR, FQNEAQ (reference sequence). The CDR3 nucleotides read TGTGCCAGCAGCTTACTAAGTGCTGGACACCGAGACTATGAGCAGTTCTTC. This encodes CASSLLSAGHRDYEQFF.

The sample holds a few counts of this clonotype. The library was built for alpha chains, so this beta chain is an off-target read and its size means little. The chain has TRBV28 and TRBJ2-5; the match to TRBD2 covers 14 bases. V was pared by 6 bases and J by 5 bases, with 11 bases of the junction left unmatched. Germline V lookup: CDR1 MDHEN, CDR2 SYDVKM. The CDR3 runs to 17 residues. CDR3 in amino acids: CASRAGLAGAIWETQYF. Here the CDR3 DNA reads TGTGCCAGCAGGGCGGGACTAGCGGGAGCAATTTGGGAGACCCAGTACTTC.

In the case of this clonotype: Being off target in a library aimed at alpha chains, this beta chain has a size of little meaning. The chain carries TRBV6-6 and TRBJ2-1; 10 bases line up with TRBD2. With 0 bases clipped from V and 10 bases from J, the junction kept 12 bases outside the gene matches. Germline assignment: CDR1 MNHNY and CDR2 SVGAGI (reference sequence). This CDR3 has 17 residues. The CDR3 DNA reads TGTGCCAGCAGTTACTCGAGTACTAGCGGGACCTCACAGGAGCAGTTCTTC. It specifies CASSYSSTSGTSQEQFF.

Remarks on this clonotype: Since the library was made to target alpha chains, this beta chain is a stray read and its abundance is not meaningful. The V and J genes are TRBV6-2 or TRBV6-3 and TRBJ2-2; 13 bases map to TRBD2. The CDR3 consists of 20 residues. In germline, CDR1 is MNHEY, CDR2 SVGEGT. Trimming cost V 0 bases and J 4 bases; bases outside gene matches: 11. CDR3 nucleotides: TGTGCCAGCAGTTACTCACACTCTGGACTAGCGGGAGTAGCCACCGGGGAGCTGTTTTTT. Amino acid sequence: CASSYSHSGLAGVATGELFF.

In its sample, this clonotype was seen a few times. This beta chain came through as a stray read in a library set up for alpha chains, and its size says little. The chain couples TRBV20-1 to TRBJ2-3, with D hard to call. Between the trimmed V and J ends, which lost 1 base and 2 bases, there was a span of 7 bases. The CDR3 runs 13 residues. The germline V gene encodes CDR1 DFQATT and CDR2 SNEGSKA (reference sequence). The CDR3, as DNA: TGCAGTGCTAGAGGGTTTTCCACAGATACGCAGTATTTT. Translation: CSARGFSTDTQYF.

Details on this clonotype: This beta chain appears as a stray read in a library generated for alpha chains; its size is not informative. V usage is TRBV7-9 and J usage is TRBJ2-1; the D gene could be TRBD1 or TRBD2 (5 bases each). CDR3 size: 15 residues. V shed 5 bases and J shed 1 base, with 12 bases lying between them. The germline V gene has CDR1 SEHNR and CDR2 FQNEAQ (reference sequence). The DNA for the CDR3 is TGTGCCAGCAGCCTCCCTGGGGGTTCCTACAATGAGCAGTTCTTC. This encodes CASSLPGGSYNEQFF.

This clonotype has just one count. The size of this beta chain means little, since it is a stray read in a library made for alpha chains. The chain joins TRBV14 to TRBJ2-1, with D hard to call. In germline, CDR1 is SGHDN, CDR2 FVKESK. The CDR3 loop spans 16 amino acids. V was cut by 0 bases and J by 5 bases, with 14 bases left in between. The CDR3 sequence: CASSQDVRSLHNEQFF. The CDR3 DNA follows: TGTGCCAGCAGCCAAGATGTGAGATCCTTGCACAATGAGCAGTTCTTC.